What follows are 21 T cell receptor beta chains derived from one specimen sequenced in a study of blood T cell repertoires in COVID-19. Profiled with immunoSEQ multiplex PCR; TCRdb holds only in-frame clones, not every one. The profile shows approximately 400,000 clones, 85% to 90% of them singletons. The sequenced sample was PBMCs or T cells enriched from blood (not recorded which). These receptors were obtained from a woman in her late teens or twenties who had recovered from COVID-19.

J is TRBJ1-2 and V is TRBV23-1, with 9 bases that match TRBD1. TRBV23-1 is assigned to the ORF class and has an uncertain function. After removal of 6 bases from V and 8 bases from J, the junction contained 16 bases not matched to a gene. This CDR3 region has 16 residues. The CDR3 DNA is TGCGCCAGCAGGCTTTGGACAGGGGAGGTAAGGAGGGGCTACACCTTC. This codes for CASRLWTGEVRRGYTF.

This chain links TRBV25-1 with TRBJ1-2; TRBD1 matches at 7 bases. Germline CDR1 reads MGHDK; CDR2 reads SYGVNS. This CDR3 spans 13 amino acids. V was clipped by 5 bases and J by 4 bases; unmatched bases: 4. Written as DNA, the CDR3 is TGTGCCAGCAGTCTCTACAGGGGCTATGGCTACACCTTC. This translates into CASSLYRGYGYTF.

With regard to this clone: This same CDR3 is encoded by further DNA sequences in the sample. This chain connects TRBV6-5 to TRBJ1-6, with 8 bases identical to TRBD1. There are 14 residues in the CDR3. Germline assignment: CDR1 MNHEY and CDR2 SVGAGI. Unmatched junction bases numbered 5, after V lost 6 bases and J lost 7 bases. The CDR3 region is CASSPRQGNSPLHF. The CDR3 DNA sequence: TGTGCCAGCAGCCCGAGACAGGGGAATTCACCCCTCCACTTT.

Details on this clone: Different DNA sequences within this sample yield the same CDR3. The V and J genes are TRBV5-6 and TRBJ1-3; no reliable D call. Germline V gene lookup returns CDR1 SGHDT and CDR2 YYEEEE. The CDR3 contains 14 residues. V gave up 0 bases and J gave up 0 bases, with 4 bases separating them. The CDR3 DNA follows: TGTGCCAGCAGCTTGGGGCACTCTGGAAACACCATATATTTT. As protein: CASSLGHSGNTIYF.

This clone was seen a few times. This chain links TRBV3-1 (or the pseudogene TRBV3-2) with TRBJ1-4; TRBD1 matches at 8 bases. Germline V CDR1 and CDR2: LGHDT, YNNKEL (reference sequence). V shed 0 bases and J 10 bases; nucleotides not matched to a gene: 19. The CDR3 is made up of 19 amino acids. CDR3 bases: TGTGCCAGCAGCCAAGACCTCCGGGACAGGTTTATAAGAAAGTCAAAACTGTTTTTT. It encodes CASSQDLRDRFIRKSKLFF.

The CDR3 reads CASSVDGNRVDEQFF. Here the CDR3 DNA reads TGTGCCAGCAGTGTGGACGGGAATAGGGTCGATGAGCAGTTCTTC. V gene TRBV6-1 combines with J gene TRBJ2-1, with D possibly TRBD2 on 5 matching bases. V was clipped by 4 bases and J by 8 bases, with 18 bases between them. Germline V lookup: CDR1 MNHNS, CDR2 SASEGT. CDR3 size: 15 residues.

This chain uses TRBV6-6 with TRBJ2-5; 7 nucleotides align to TRBD2. V lost 5 bases and J lost 2; bases outside the gene matches: 17. The CDR3 loop spans 18 amino acids. Germline V gives CDR1 MNHNY, CDR2 SVGAGI (reference sequence). The CDR3 DNA reads TGTGCCAGCAGTCGCCCCCCAGGCGGGGGAGTACTACAAGAGACCCAGTACTTC. This encodes CASSRPPGGGVLQETQYF.

The chain couples TRBV4-2 to TRBJ2-3; D gene ambiguous. The CDR3 sequence is 16 residues long. The germline CDR1 and CDR2 sequences are LGHNA and YNFKEQ. Trimming took 1 base from V and 1 from J, leaving 12 bases between them. Here the CDR3 reads CASSQAYPVGTDTQYF. The DNA of the CDR3 is TGTGCCAGCAGCCAAGCGTACCCAGTGGGCACAGATACGCAGTATTTT.

The V call is TRBV4-1, the J call TRBJ1-6; TRBD1 aligns across 8 bases. The germline V gene encodes CDR1 MGHRA and CDR2 YSYEKL. This CDR3 is 14 amino acids long. V was clipped by 6 bases and J by 4 bases; unmatched bases: 2. The CDR3 coding sequence is TGCGCCAGCAGGAGGGACAGGTATAATTCACCCCTCCACTTT. Residues: CASRRDRYNSPLHF.

Here the CDR3 DNA reads TGTGCCAGCAGCTTAGCGACAGGGATGAATGAAAAACTGTTTTTT. Translating it yields CASSLATGMNEKLFF. V and J are TRBV7-6 and TRBJ1-4, with TRBD1 identical over 7 bases. The CDR3 contains 15 residues. The germline V gene has CDR1 SGHVS and CDR2 FNYEAQ. V shed 0 bases and J 5 bases; nucleotides not matched to a gene: 3.

Turning to this clone: The junction departs from germline at one end; a sequencing error may be responsible. The chain couples TRBV5-6 to TRBJ2-7; D perhaps matches TRBD2 (7 bases). The CDR3 runs to 12 residues. Germline-derived CDR1 and CDR2 are SGHDT and YYEEEE. The chain's CDR3 is CASSSGGTFLGF. The CDR3 region has the DNA TGTGCCAGCAGCTCGGGGGGCACTTTCCTAGGCTTC.

In its sample, this clone was seen once. The J gene is TRBJ2-5, the V gene TRBV6-2 or TRBV6-3; TRBD1 is a possible D gene (5 bases). This CDR3 contains 12 residues. Germline loops: CDR1 MNHEY, CDR2 SVGEGT. Trimming left V 3 bases short and J 9 bases short, with 11 bases between. The CDR3 sequence is CASSYGLGPQYF. The CDR3 DNA reads TGTGCCAGCAGTTATGGGTTGGGGCCCCAGTACTTC.

The chain has TRBV24-1 and TRBJ2-2, with D possibly TRBD1 on 6 matching bases. Germline loops: CDR1 KGHDR, CDR2 SFDVKD. CDR3 length equals 13 residues. The germline V and J ends were trimmed by 12 bases and 1 base, with 11 bases remaining between them. The CDR3 DNA reads as TGTGCCGCCTCGACAGGGAACACCGGGGAGCTGTTTTTT. Its protein product is CAASTGNTGELFF.

This chain joins TRBV9 and TRBJ2-5; 15 positions match TRBD2. V was pared by 3 bases and J by 5 bases, with 2 bases of the junction left unmatched. The CDR3 has 15 amino acids. Per the germline V gene, CDR1 is SGDLS and CDR2 is YYNGEE. The CDR3 spells CASSGTSGGAETQYF. DNA for the CDR3: TGTGCCAGCAGCGGGACTAGCGGGGGGGCTGAGACCCAGTACTTC.

The rearrangement links TRBV21-1 to TRBJ2-3; the table's D call, TRBD1, has no DNA check behind it. TRBV21-1 is tagged as a pseudogene. The CDR3 loop spans 12 amino acids. CDR3 sequence (DNA): TGTGCCGTCAGGGGTCGCACAGATACGCAGTATTTT. The encoded protein is CAVRGRTDTQYF.

This rearrangement joins TRBV5-1 to TRBJ1-4; a possible D gene is TRBD1 (5 bases). CDR1 and CDR2 from the germline V gene are SGHRS and YFSETQ. This CDR3 has 15 amino acids. The V and J ends lost 4 bases and 0 bases respectively, with 10 bases between them. The chain's CDR3 is CASSSETATNEKLFF. As DNA, the CDR3 is TGCGCCAGCAGCAGCGAGACAGCAACTAATGAAAAACTGTTTTTT.

This chain joins TRBV29-1 and TRBJ1-2; D gene unclear. The CDR3 has 8 amino acids. Trimming pared 4 bases from V and 10 bases from J, leaving 4 bases between. CDR1 SQVTM and CDR2 ANQGSEA come from the germline V gene. Written as DNA, the CDR3 is TGCAGCGTTGGAGCCTACACCTTC. Its translation: CSVGAYTF.

The chain is built from TRBV3-1 (or the pseudogene TRBV3-2) and TRBJ1-5; 10 bases are shared with TRBD1. Germline lookup yields CDR1 LGHDT and CDR2 YNNKEL (reference sequence). Trimming at V came to 3 bases and at J to 6 bases, leaving 5 bases not matched to a gene. The length of the CDR3 is 15 residues. The CDR3 coding sequence is TGTGCCAGCAGCCAGACAGGGGGCGAGGGTCAGCCCCAGCATTTT. Translating gives CASSQTGGEGQPQHF.

The genes are TRBV5-6 and TRBJ2-3; 7 bases fit TRBD2. V shed 4 bases, J shed 2 bases, and the junction held 10 bases outside the gene matches. From germline, CDR1 is SGHDT and CDR2 YYEEEE. CDR3 length: 16 amino acids. The CDR3 bases are TGTGCCAGCAGCCTGTTCCTAGCGGATGTCACAGATACGCAGTATTTT. It codes for CASSLFLADVTDTQYF.

V gene TRBV29-1 combines with J gene TRBJ2-1; D perhaps matches TRBD2 (6 bases). Germline values: CDR1 SQVTM, CDR2 ANQGSEA. CDR3 length: 13 amino acids. V gave up 7 bases and J gave up 5 bases, with 15 bases separating them. CDR3 residues: CSERLVLNNEQFF. CDR3 sequence (DNA): TGCAGCGAGAGACTAGTGTTGAACAATGAGCAGTTCTTC.

The genes are TRBV4-3 and TRBJ1-1; D is ambiguous. V lost 4 bases and J 4 bases, leaving 10 bases between the germline ends. Germline V lookup: CDR1 LGHNA, CDR2 YSLEER. The CDR3 loop spans 13 amino acids. The CDR3 here is CASSLEAATEAFF. CDR3 DNA sequence: TGCGCCAGCAGCCTGGAGGCAGCCACTGAAGCTTTCTTT.